The sequence of this TCR beta chain was determined in a study of T cell repertoires in cytomegalovirus infection. Turning to the study itself: CMV infection together with matching HLA type was indicated by public TCR beta signatures. Whole-study findings and limits: Carriers of CMV and the relevant HLA type were discriminated by public TCR beta frequency.

Per germline, CDR1 SGHAT and CDR2 FQNNGV. Trimming took 4 bases from V and 8 from J, leaving 24 bases between them. This CDR3 contains 16 residues. This clonotype has only one observation. Its target is unknown. One entry per CDR3 protein, called by TCRdb with MiXCR from the reads. Here the sample spans 250,000 to 300,000 distinct CDR3 sequences, around 25% being singletons. The sample taken for sequencing was PBMCs. V gene TRBV11-2 combines with J gene TRBJ2-7; D perhaps matches TRBD2 (6 bases). The receptor was derived from a human donor in good health (CMV status not recorded). Some clones in this sample may be carry-over from other donors' samples. The DNA for the CDR3 is TGTGCCAGCAGCTCTTTCTTAGGGGAGGAGGGAGGAAAGCAGTACTTC. Its translation is CASSSFLGEEGGKQYF.